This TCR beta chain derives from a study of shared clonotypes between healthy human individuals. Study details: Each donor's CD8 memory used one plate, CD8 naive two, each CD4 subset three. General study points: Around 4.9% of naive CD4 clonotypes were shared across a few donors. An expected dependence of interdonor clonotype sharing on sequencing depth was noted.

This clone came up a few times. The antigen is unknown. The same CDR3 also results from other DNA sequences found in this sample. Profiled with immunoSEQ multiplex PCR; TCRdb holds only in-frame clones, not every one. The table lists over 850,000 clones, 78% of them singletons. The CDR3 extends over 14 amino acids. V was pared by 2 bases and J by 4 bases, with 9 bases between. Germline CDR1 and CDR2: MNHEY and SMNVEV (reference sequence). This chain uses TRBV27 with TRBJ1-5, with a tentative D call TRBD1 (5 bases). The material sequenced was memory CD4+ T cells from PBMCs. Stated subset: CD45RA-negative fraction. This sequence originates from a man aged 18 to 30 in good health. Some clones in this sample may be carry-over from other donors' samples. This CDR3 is CASSLPGANQPQHF. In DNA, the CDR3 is TGTGCCAGCAGTTTACCCGGGGCAAATCAGCCCCAGCATTTT.